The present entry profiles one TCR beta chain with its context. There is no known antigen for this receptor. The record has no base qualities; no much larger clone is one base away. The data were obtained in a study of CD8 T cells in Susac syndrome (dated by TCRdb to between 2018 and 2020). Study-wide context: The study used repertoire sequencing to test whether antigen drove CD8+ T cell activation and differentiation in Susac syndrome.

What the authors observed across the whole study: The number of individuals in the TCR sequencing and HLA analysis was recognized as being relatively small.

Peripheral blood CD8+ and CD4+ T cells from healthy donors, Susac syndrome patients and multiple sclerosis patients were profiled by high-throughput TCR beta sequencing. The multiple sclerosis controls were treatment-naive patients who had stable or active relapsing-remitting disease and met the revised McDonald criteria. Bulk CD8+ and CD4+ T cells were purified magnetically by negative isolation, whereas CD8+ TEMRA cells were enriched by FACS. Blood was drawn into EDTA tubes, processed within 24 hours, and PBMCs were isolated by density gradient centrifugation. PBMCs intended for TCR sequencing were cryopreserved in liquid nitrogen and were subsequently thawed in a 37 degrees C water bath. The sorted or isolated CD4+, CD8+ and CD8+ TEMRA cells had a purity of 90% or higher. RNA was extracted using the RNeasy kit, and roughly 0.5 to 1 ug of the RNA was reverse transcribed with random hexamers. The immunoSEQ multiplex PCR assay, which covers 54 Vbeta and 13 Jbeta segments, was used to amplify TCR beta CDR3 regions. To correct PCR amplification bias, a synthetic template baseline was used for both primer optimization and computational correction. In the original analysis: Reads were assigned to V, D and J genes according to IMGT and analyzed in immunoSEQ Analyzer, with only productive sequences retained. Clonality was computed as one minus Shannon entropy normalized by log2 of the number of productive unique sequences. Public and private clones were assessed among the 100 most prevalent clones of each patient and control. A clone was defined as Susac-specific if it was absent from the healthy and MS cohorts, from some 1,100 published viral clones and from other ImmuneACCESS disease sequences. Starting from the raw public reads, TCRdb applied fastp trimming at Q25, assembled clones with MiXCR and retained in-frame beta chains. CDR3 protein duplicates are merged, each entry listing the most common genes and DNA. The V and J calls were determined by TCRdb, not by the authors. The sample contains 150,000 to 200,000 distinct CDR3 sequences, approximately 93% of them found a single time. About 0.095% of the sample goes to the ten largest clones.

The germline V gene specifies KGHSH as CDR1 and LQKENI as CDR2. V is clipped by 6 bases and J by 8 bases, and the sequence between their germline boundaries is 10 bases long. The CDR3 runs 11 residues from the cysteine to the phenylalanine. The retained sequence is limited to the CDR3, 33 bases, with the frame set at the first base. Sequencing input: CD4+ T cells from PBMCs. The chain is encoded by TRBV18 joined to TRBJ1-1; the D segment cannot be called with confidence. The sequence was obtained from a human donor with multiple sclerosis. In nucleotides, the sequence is TGTGCCAGCTCCACTATGTCGGAAGCTTTCTTT. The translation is CASSTMSEAFF.